This TCR beta chain was sequenced during a study of T cell repertoires in cytomegalovirus infection. Study as a whole: Public TCR beta signatures were indicative of both CMV infection and a matching HLA type.

Study findings and constraints: People with CMV and the relevant HLA were identified by cumulative public TCR beta family frequency.

MiXCR was run by TCRdb on the reads, yielding one entry per CDR3 protein. Of roughly 100,000 distinct CDR3 sequences listed, 16% are singletons. CDR1 MDHEN and CDR2 SYDVKM come from the germline V gene. CDR3 length equals 14 residues. The junction had 9 bases not matched to a gene; V was cut back by 5 bases and J by 7 bases. This clonotype was counted ten times or more. The antigen remains unidentified. The sequence derives from a human donor in good health (CMV status not recorded). Some clones in this sample may be carry-over from other donors' samples. What was sequenced was PBMCs. The chain links TRBV28 to TRBJ1-1, with 8 bases matching TRBD1. CDR3 residues: CASSERGQGNEAFF. The CDR3 DNA reads TGTGCCAGCAGTGAGAGAGGACAGGGAAATGAAGCTTTCTTT.